This TCR beta chain came from a study of T cells in Graves' hyperthyroidism and ophthalmopathy. Study-level findings and limits: Ophthalmopathy prediction by the model preceded onset by a median about 6 months. Blood also contained most expanded thyroid clonotypes above 0.001.

CDR1 and CDR2 (germline): DFQATT, SNEGSKA (reference sequence). The CDR3 loop spans 16 amino acids. V dropped 7 bases and J dropped 8 bases, with 26 bases sitting between them. It was RNA transcripts that yielded the amplified TCR beta CDR3 regions. When the TCR CDR3 underwent first-round RT-PCR, the HTBI primer set was used. TCRdb called the multiplex PCR reads again in MiXCR, with one record for every CDR3 protein. Altogether around 380,000 distinct CDR3 sequences are present, less than 15% being singletons, with the ten largest covering roughly 20%. Sample collection date corresponds to first hyperthyroidism diagnosis, prior to any ophthalmopathy symptoms. Comment on this clonotype: What it recognizes is unknown.

Sequencing used blood. The clonotype was recovered from a man younger than 45 with Graves' hyperthyroidism that later progressed to Graves' ophthalmopathy. The chain carries TRBV20-1 and TRBJ2-2; D possibly corresponds to TRBD2 (5 bases). The CDR3 nucleotides read TGCAGTGTCCCAGTCCCCGAGGGCGGTCTTGGGGGGGAGCTGTTTTTT. Translation gives CSVPVPEGGLGGELFF.